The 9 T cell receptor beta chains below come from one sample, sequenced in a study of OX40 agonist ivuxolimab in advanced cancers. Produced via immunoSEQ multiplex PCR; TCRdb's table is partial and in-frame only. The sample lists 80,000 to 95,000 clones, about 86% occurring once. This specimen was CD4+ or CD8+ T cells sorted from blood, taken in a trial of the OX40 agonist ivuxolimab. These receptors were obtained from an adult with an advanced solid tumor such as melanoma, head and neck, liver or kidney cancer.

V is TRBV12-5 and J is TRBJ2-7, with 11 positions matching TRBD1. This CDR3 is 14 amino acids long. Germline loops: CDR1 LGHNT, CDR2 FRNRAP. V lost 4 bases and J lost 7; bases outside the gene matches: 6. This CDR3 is CASGWGQGGGEQYF. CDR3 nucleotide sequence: TGTGCTAGTGGTTGGGGACAGGGGGGCGGGGAGCAGTACTTC.

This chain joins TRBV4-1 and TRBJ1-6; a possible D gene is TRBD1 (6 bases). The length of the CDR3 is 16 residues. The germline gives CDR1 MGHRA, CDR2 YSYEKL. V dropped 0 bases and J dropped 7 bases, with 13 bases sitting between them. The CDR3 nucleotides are TGCGCCAGCAGCCAAGATGGTCAGGGGCGGAATTCACCCCTCCACTTT. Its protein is CASSQDGQGRNSPLHF.

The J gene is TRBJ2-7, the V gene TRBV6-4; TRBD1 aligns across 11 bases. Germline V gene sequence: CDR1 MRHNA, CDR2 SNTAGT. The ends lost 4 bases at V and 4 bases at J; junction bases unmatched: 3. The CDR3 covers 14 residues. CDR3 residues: CASSVGQGAYEQYF. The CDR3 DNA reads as TGTGCCAGCAGTGTAGGACAGGGGGCGTACGAGCAGTACTTC.

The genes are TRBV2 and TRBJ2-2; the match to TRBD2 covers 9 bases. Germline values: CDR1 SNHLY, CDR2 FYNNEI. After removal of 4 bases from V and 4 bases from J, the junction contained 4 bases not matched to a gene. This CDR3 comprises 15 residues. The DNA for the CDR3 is TGTGCCAGCAGTGGAACTAGCGGGCCCACCGGGGAGCTGTTTTTT. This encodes CASSGTSGPTGELFF. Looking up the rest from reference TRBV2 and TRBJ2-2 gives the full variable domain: EPEVTQTPSHQVTQMGQEVILRCVPISNHLYFYWYRQILGQKVEFLVSFYNNEISEKSEIFDDQFSVERPDGSNFTLKIRSTKLEDSAMYFCASSGTSGPTGELFFGEGSRLTVL.

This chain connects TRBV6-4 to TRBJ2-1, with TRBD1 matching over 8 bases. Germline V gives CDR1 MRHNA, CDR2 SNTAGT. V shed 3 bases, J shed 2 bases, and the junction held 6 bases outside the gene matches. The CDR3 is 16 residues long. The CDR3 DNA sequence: TGTGCCAGCAGTGAGCCCAGGGGGCGCGCCTACAATGAGCAGTTCTTC. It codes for CASSEPRGRAYNEQFF.

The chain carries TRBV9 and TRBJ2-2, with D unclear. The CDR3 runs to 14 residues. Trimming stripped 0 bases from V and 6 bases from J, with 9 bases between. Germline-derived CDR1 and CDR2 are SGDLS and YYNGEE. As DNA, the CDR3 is TGTGCCAGCAGCGTAGGGGTTAAAGCCGGGGAGCTGTTTTTT. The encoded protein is CASSVGVKAGELFF.

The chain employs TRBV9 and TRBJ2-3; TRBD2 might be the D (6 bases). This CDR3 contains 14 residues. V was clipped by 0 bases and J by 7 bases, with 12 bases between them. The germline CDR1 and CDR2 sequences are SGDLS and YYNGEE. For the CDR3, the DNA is TGTGCCAGCAGCGTAGCGGGGGTTTCGAATACGCAGTATTTT. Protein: CASSVAGVSNTQYF.

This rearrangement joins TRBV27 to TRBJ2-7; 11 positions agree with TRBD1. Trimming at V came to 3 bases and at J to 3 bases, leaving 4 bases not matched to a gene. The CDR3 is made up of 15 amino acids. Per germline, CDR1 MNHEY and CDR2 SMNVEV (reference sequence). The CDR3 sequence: CASSFSGTGGYEQYF. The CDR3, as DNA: TGTGCCAGCAGTTTCTCCGGGACAGGGGGCTACGAGCAGTACTTC.

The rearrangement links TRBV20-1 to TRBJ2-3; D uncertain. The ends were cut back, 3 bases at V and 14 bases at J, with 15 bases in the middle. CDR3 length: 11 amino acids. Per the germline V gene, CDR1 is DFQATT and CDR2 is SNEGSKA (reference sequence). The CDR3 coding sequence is TGCAGTGCTAGTCTGGGTGAAGCGCGGTATTTT. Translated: CSASLGEARYF.